Below, 14 T cell receptor beta chains from the same sample are listed, as sequenced in a study of cytomegalovirus exposure and HLA in healthy donors. Both 60 Vbeta primers and 13 Jbeta primers went into the PCR. The assay was immunoSEQ multiplex PCR, and TCRdb's table has in-frame clones only and misses some. The sample holds about 180,000 clones, roughly 80% seen once. The sample taken for sequencing was PBMCs. Receptors were obtained from a woman in her 50s in good health and CMV-seronegative.

V usage is TRBV14 and J usage is TRBJ1-1, with D possibly TRBD1 on 6 matching bases. The CDR3 spans 15 residues. With 2 bases removed from V and 3 bases from J, the gap between germline ends came to 13 bases. Germline CDR1 SGHDN, CDR2 FVKESK. CDR3 DNA: TGTGCCAGCAGCCAAATTCAGGGGTACGACACTGAAGCTTTCTTT. It yields the protein CASSQIQGYDTEAFF. The entire variable domain, with the rest obtained from reference TRBV14 and TRBJ1-1, is as follows: EAGVTQFPSHSVIEKGQTVTLRCDPISGHDNLYWYRRVMGKEIKFLLHFVKESKQDESGMPNNRFLAERTGGTYSTLKVQPAELEDSGVYFCASSQIQGYDTEAFFGQGTRLTVV.

The chain is built from TRBV28 and TRBJ2-1; 10 positions match TRBD2. From germline, CDR1 is MDHEN and CDR2 SYDVKM. The CDR3 runs 18 residues. V gave up 1 base and J gave up 6 bases; unmatched junction bases: 12. CDR3 sequence: CASSLFGASGRVGNEQFF. The CDR3 nucleotides are TGTGCCAGCAGTTTATTCGGGGCCAGCGGGAGGGTGGGCAATGAGCAGTTCTTC.

This clone was observed a handful of times. The chain uses TRBV4-1 and TRBJ2-3, with 10 nucleotides matching TRBD2. CDR1 is MGHRA and CDR2 is YSYEKL in the germline V gene. V shed 4 bases, J shed 1 base, and the junction held 5 bases outside the gene matches. CDR3 length equals 16 residues. CDR3 nucleotides: TGCGCCAGCAGCCGCATTACTAGCGGGGGCACAGATACGCAGTATTTT. Protein: CASSRITSGGTDTQYF.

This chain uses TRBV11-3 with TRBJ1-1; D possibly corresponds to TRBD1 (5 bases). V was cut by 5 bases and J by 3 bases, with 10 bases left in between. The CDR3 has 13 amino acids. Looked up from germline, CDR1 is SGHNT and CDR2 is YENEEA. The CDR3 DNA is TGTGCCAGCAGCCCGCGGGGGTACACTGAAGCTTTCTTT. It is translated as CASSPRGYTEAFF.

The chain carries TRBV28 and TRBJ2-4; D may be TRBD2 (6 bases). The CDR3 runs 15 residues. Germline values: CDR1 MDHEN, CDR2 SYDVKM. V lost 2 bases and J lost 5, with 13 bases in between. The CDR3 region has the DNA TGTGCCAGCAGTTTAGGCCGGGGGTTTGAAAACATTCAGTACTTC. Residues: CASSLGRGFENIQYF. Combining the CDR3 with reference TRBV28 and TRBJ2-4 gives the whole variable domain DVKVTQSSRYLVKRTGEKVFLECVQDMDHENMFWYRQDPGLGLRLIYFSYDVKMKEKGDIPEGYSVSREKKERFSLILESASTNQTSMYLCASSLGRGFENIQYFGAGTRLSVL.

The chain combines TRBV5-1 with TRBJ2-7, with 10 nucleotides matching TRBD1. CDR3 size: 14 residues. J gave up 4 bases and V 2 bases, and 3 bases lay outside the gene matches. CDR1 and CDR2 from the germline V gene are SGHRS and YFSETQ. The chain's CDR3 is CASSLGDRGYEQYF. The CDR3 region has the DNA TGCGCCAGCAGCTTAGGGGACAGGGGTTACGAGCAGTACTTC.

The chain has TRBV11-2 and TRBJ2-3; D gene uncertain. The CDR3 has 13 residues. V lost 2 bases, J lost 7 bases, and 10 bases lay in between. Germline-derived CDR1 and CDR2 are SGHAT and FQNNGV. The CDR3 loop reads CASSLTLENTQYF. Written as DNA, the CDR3 is TGTGCCAGCAGCTTAACCCTCGAGAATACGCAGTATTTT.

The chain carries TRBV10-1 and TRBJ1-1; tentatively, D is TRBD1 (6 bases). The CDR3 is 13 residues long. CDR1 and CDR2 (germline): WNHNN, SYGVQD (reference sequence). V was clipped by 2 bases and J by 5 bases, with 9 bases between them. The CDR3 region has the DNA TGCGCCAGCAGTGAGATAAGGGGGACTGAAGCTTTCTTT. It yields the protein CASSEIRGTEAFF.

The rearrangement joins TRBV11-2 to TRBJ2-5; D is unresolved. Trimming cost V 5 bases and J 5 bases, with 15 bases left between them. There are 14 residues in the CDR3. Germline V gene sequence: CDR1 SGHAT, CDR2 FQNNGV. The CDR3 nucleotides read TGTGCCAGCAGCCCCCAGCGAGTGAGCGAGACCCAGTACTTC. Translation gives CASSPQRVSETQYF. Supplemented by reference TRBV11-2 and TRBJ2-5, the full variable domain reads EAGVAQSPRYKIIEKRQSVAFWCNPISGHATLYWYQQILGQGPKLLIQFQNNGVVDDSQLPKDRFSAERLKGVDSTLKIQPAKLEDSAVYLCASSPQRVSETQYFGPGTRLLVL.

The V and J genes are TRBV7-9 and TRBJ2-7; 11 positions match TRBD2. CDR1 SEHNR and CDR2 FQNEAQ come from the germline V gene (reference sequence). The CDR3 covers 18 residues. Trimming at V came to 1 base and at J to 2 bases, leaving 10 bases not matched to a gene. Here the CDR3 reads CASSLGTLSGRGAYEQYF. CDR3 in DNA: TGTGCCAGCAGCTTAGGGACCCTTAGCGGGAGGGGCGCCTACGAGCAGTACTTC.

The chain is built from TRBV18 and TRBJ1-5; D remains unclear. With 2 bases removed from V and 9 bases from J, the gap between germline ends came to 14 bases. CDR3 length: 14 residues. CDR1 and CDR2 from the germline V gene are KGHSH and LQKENI. The CDR3 coding sequence is TGTGCCAGCTCACCATCAGGATTGGTGTGGCCCCAGCATTTT. Translating it yields CASSPSGLVWPQHF.

This chain links TRBV5-1 with TRBJ2-1; 7 nucleotides line up with TRBD2. V was pared by 7 bases and J by 1 base, with 8 bases of the junction left unmatched. CDR1 is SGHRS, CDR2 YFSETQ, per germline. This CDR3 is 15 amino acids long. In DNA, the CDR3 is TGCGCCAGCGGATCGGGAGGCTCGTCCTACAATGAGCAGTTCTTC. Encoded protein: CASGSGGSSYNEQFF.

This chain links TRBV16 with TRBJ1-2; no clear D gene. This CDR3 has 14 amino acids. Germline loops: CDR1 KGHSY, CDR2 FQNENV. V lost 2 bases to trimming and J lost 4 bases, with 11 bases between them. DNA for the CDR3: TGTGCCAGCAGCCAACGGAGGTCATCCTATGGCTACACCTTC. Encoded protein: CASSQRRSSYGYTF.

V usage is TRBV6-6 and J usage is TRBJ1-3; D may be TRBD1 (5 bases). Germline CDR1 is MNHNY and CDR2 is SVGAGI (reference sequence). This CDR3 spans 15 amino acids. V was clipped by 2 bases and J by 1 base, with 9 bases between them. The CDR3 bases are TGTGCCAGCAGTTACGGATCAGGGTCTGGAAACACCATATATTTT. This codes for CASSYGSGSGNTIYF.